These 7 T cell receptor beta chains came from one sample sequenced in a study of beta chain features in type 1 diabetes. Expressed TCRB transcripts were sequenced because the isolated RNA had all been reverse transcribed beforehand. The protocol was immunoSEQ multiplex PCR, while the TCRdb copy is restricted to in-frame clones and leaves out a portion. The data contain 150,000 or so clones, 40% to 55% of them singletons. Sequenced input: Tregs from blood. All receptors come from a young man in good health.

V and J are TRBV19 and TRBJ2-3; 10 bases line up with TRBD2. The CDR3 has 12 residues. The V gene end was trimmed by 5 bases and the J gene end by 14 bases; junction bases not matched to a gene: 7. The germline V gene has CDR1 LNHDA and CDR2 SQIVND (reference sequence). CDR3: CASSPLAGVWYF. The CDR3 bases are TGTGCCAGTAGTCCCCTAGCGGGGGTTTGGTATTTT.

The gene calls are TRBV7-9 and TRBJ2-7, with 7 bases fitting TRBD1. Trimming cost V 5 bases and J 4 bases; bases outside gene matches: 5. Germline-derived CDR1 and CDR2 are SEHNR and FQNEAQ (reference sequence). This CDR3 spans 13 amino acids. The CDR3 nucleotides are TGTGCCAGCAGCCCAAAGGACAGGTACGAGCAGTACTTC. Protein: CASSPKDRYEQYF. The variable domain in full, completed from reference TRBV7-9 and TRBJ2-7, reads DTGVSQNPRHKITKRGQNVTFRCDPISEHNRLYWYRQTLGQGPEFLTYFQNEAQLEKSRLLSDRFSAERPKGSFSTLEIQRTEQGDSAMYLCASSPKDRYEQYFGPGTRLTVT.

This clone was recorded a few times. The rearrangement joins TRBV2 to TRBJ1-1; 8 bases line up with TRBD1. Germline CDR1 and CDR2: SNHLY and FYNNEI. V lost 3 bases and J lost 4; bases outside the gene matches: 4. This CDR3 is built from 14 residues. The CDR3, as DNA: TGTGCCAGCAGTGATCCAGGGGGCACCACTGAAGCTTTCTTT. This translates into CASSDPGGTTEAFF.

The gene calls are TRBV29-1 and TRBJ2-7, with TRBD1 matching over 7 bases. Looked up from germline, CDR1 is SQVTM and CDR2 is ANQGSEA. J was trimmed by 6 bases and V by 4 bases; bases with no gene match: 12. This CDR3 spans 14 amino acids. Here the CDR3 reads CSVVPRGTLGEQYF. The CDR3 bases are TGCAGCGTTGTTCCCAGGGGGACCTTGGGCGAGCAGTACTTC.

This chain links TRBV30 with TRBJ2-7; D is uncertain. V was trimmed by 0 bases and J by 2 bases, leaving 5 bases between them. The germline V gene encodes CDR1 GTSNPN and CDR2 SVGIG (reference sequence). The CDR3 totals 12 residues. The CDR3 DNA is TGTGCCTGGAGTGTAACAGCCTACGAGCAGTACTTC. Its translation is CAWSVTAYEQYF.

The chain joins TRBV27 to TRBJ2-7; the D gene is possibly TRBD2 (7 bases). Germline CDR1 is MNHEY and CDR2 is SMNVEV (reference sequence). The V end lost 6 bases, the J end lost 3 bases, and 12 bases lay between the germline ends. The CDR3 is 13 residues long. CDR3 region: CASSLGGGYEQYF. As DNA, the CDR3 is TGTGCCAGCAGCCTAGGGGGGGGCTACGAGCAGTACTTC.

V usage is TRBV5-6 and J usage is TRBJ2-2; no definite D call. Looked up from germline, CDR1 is SGHDT and CDR2 is YYEEEE. V was pared by 1 base and J by 4 bases, with 8 bases between. The CDR3 totals 14 residues. As DNA, the CDR3 is TGTGCCAGCAGCTTGCTGGTGAGCACCGGGGAGCTGTTTTTT. Translated: CASSLLVSTGELFF.